The T cell receptor (beta chain) described here comes from a study of T cell responses to AZD1222 COVID-19 vaccine. TCRdb's table, derived via immunoSEQ multiplex PCR, lists solely in-frame clones and lacks some. The top ten clones hold 20% to 30% of a sample with about 92,000 clones, roughly 90% of them seen once. The germline V gene encodes CDR1 KGHDR and CDR2 SFDVKD. The length of the CDR3 is 12 residues. This clone was recorded once. The junction departs from germline at one end; a sequencing error may be responsible. The V gene is TRBV24-1, the J gene TRBJ1-1; possibly TRBD1 for D (6 bases). The specimen was peripheral blood, collected on day 0 of AZD1222 vaccination. The TCR was taken from an adult in good health. DNA for the CDR3: TGTGCCACCAGTGACCGGGACACCGAAGCTTTCTTT. Protein sequence: CATSDRDTEAFF.